This T cell receptor (beta chain) appears in the sequencing data of a study of T cell repertoires in cytomegalovirus infection. Study-wide context: Public TCR beta signatures indicated both CMV infection and matching HLA type.

Germline V gene lookup returns CDR1 SNHLY and CDR2 FYNNEI. There are 14 residues in the CDR3. Trimming left V 4 bases short and J 2 bases short, with 9 bases between. TCRdb called the reads again in MiXCR, with one record for every CDR3 protein. This table has about 47,000 distinct CDR3 sequences, approximately 19% appearing once. Note on this clonotype: Its antigen is unknown.

The rearrangement uses TRBV2 and TRBJ2-1; D is uncertain. The receptor was isolated from a human donor in good health (CMV status not recorded). Some clones in this sample may be carry-over from other donors' samples. The sequencing used CD8+ T cells from cultured PBMCs, collected from culture after CMV antigen stimulation. CDR3 bases: TGTGCCAGCAGTGTTACCAGTCCCTACAATGAGCAGTTCTTC. Protein: CASSVTSPYNEQFF.